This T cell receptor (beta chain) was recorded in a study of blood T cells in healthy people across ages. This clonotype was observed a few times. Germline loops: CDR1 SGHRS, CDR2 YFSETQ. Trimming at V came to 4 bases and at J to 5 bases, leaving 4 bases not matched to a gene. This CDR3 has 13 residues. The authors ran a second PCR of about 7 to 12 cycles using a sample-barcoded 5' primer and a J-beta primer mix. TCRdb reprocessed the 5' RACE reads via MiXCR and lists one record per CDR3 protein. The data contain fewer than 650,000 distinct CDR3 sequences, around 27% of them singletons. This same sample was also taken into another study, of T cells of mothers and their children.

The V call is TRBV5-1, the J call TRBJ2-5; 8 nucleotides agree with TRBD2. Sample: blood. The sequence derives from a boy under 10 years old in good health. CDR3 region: CASSRGGTETQYF. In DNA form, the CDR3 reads TGCGCCAGCAGCCGCGGGGGGACGGAGACCCAGTACTTC.